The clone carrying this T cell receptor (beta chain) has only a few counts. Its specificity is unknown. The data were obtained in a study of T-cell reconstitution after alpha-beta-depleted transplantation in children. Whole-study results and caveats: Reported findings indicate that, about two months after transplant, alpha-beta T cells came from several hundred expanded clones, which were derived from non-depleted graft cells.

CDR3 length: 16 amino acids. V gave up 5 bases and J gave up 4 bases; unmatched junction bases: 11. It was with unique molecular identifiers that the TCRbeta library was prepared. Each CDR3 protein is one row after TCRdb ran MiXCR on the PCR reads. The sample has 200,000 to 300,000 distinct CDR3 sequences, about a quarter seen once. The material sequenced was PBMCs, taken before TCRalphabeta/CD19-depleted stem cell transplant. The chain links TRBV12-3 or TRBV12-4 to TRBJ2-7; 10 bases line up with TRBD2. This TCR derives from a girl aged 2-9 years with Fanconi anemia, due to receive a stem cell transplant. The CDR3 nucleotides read TGTGCCAGCAGTCTTGACAAGCGGGAGGGCCCGTACGAGCAGTACTTC. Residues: CASSLDKREGPYEQYF.